The 12 T cell receptor beta chains given below trace back to one sample, sequenced in a study of T-cell reconstitution after alpha-beta-depleted transplantation in children. Preparation of the TCRbeta library was carried out with unique molecular identifiers. MiXCR, run by TCRdb on the PCR reads, gives a single entry per CDR3 protein. The table records some 600,000 distinct CDR3 sequences, under 15% of them present only once. Here the sequenced sample was PBMCs, mostly from graft donor cells, taken 360 days after TCRalphabeta/CD19-depleted stem cell transplant. These receptors all stem from a male patient younger than 18 who had a stem cell transplant for acute myeloid leukemia, so the T cells may come from the graft donor.

V is TRBV4-1 and J is TRBJ1-2; perhaps TRBD1 as D (6 bases). This CDR3 spans 16 amino acids. V was cut by 4 bases and J by 4 bases, with 19 bases left in between. Per the germline V gene, CDR1 is MGHRA and CDR2 is YSYEKL. Here the CDR3 reads CASSPTWGGLGYGYTF. The CDR3 DNA sequence: TGCGCCAGCAGCCCTACGTGGGGGGGCCTAGGCTATGGCTACACCTTC.

This clonotype has just a few counts. CDR3 in amino acids: CASSPSLGVMNEQFF. CDR3 sequence (DNA): TGTGCCAGCAGCCCTAGCTTGGGGGTAATGAATGAGCAGTTCTTC. This chain uses TRBV11-2 with TRBJ2-1, with D possibly called TRBD1 or TRBD2 (5 bases each). This CDR3 comprises 15 residues. Looked up from germline, CDR1 is SGHAT and CDR2 is FQNNGV. Between the trimmed V and J ends, which lost 5 bases and 7 bases, there was a span of 18 bases.

Only a few counts were recorded for this clonotype. This CDR3 is CASIGAGPRNEQFF. The CDR3 DNA reads TGTGCCAGCATTGGAGCGGGGCCTCGGAATGAGCAGTTCTTC. The chain is built from TRBV6-2 or TRBV6-3 and TRBJ2-1; the match to TRBD2 covers 7 bases. The CDR3 totals 14 residues. V lost 7 bases to trimming and J lost 7 bases; unmatched junction nucleotides: 10. The germline gives CDR1 MNHEY, CDR2 SVGEGT.

This sequence joins TRBV30 and TRBJ2-7; D unclear. This CDR3 region has 14 residues. Germline CDR1 GTSNPN, CDR2 SVGIG (reference sequence). V was trimmed by 2 bases and J by 2 bases, leaving 13 bases between them. The CDR3 coding sequence is TGTGCCTGGAGTCGCTATCCAGAAACCTACGAGCAGTACTTC. Encoded protein: CAWSRYPETYEQYF.

This clonotype was detected only once. The CDR3 coding sequence is TGTGCCAGCAGTTTAATCCCTAACGGGGAGCAGTACTTC. This encodes CASSLIPNGEQYF. This chain links TRBV12-3 or TRBV12-4 with TRBJ2-7; no clear D. The CDR3 is 13 amino acids. The germline V and J ends were trimmed by 2 bases and 7 bases, with 12 bases remaining between them.

This clonotype has just a few counts. This chain uses TRBV19 with TRBJ2-2; TRBD2 is a possible D gene (5 bases). In germline, CDR1 is LNHDA, CDR2 SQIVND (reference sequence). V was pared by 5 bases and J by 4 bases, with 8 bases between. The CDR3 spans 13 residues. CDR3 nucleotides: TGTGCCAGTAGTGGGAGACCCACCGGGGAGCTGTTTTTT. Translation: CASSGRPTGELFF.

This chain links TRBV7-9 with TRBJ2-5; D gene unclear. Germline assignment: CDR1 SEHNR and CDR2 FQNEAQ (reference sequence). Trimming stripped 8 bases from V and 1 base from J, with 17 bases between. The CDR3 is 15 residues long. The CDR3 protein is CASPDPSVPQETQYF. CDR3 DNA sequence: TGTGCCAGCCCGGACCCATCAGTTCCCCAAGAGACCCAGTACTTC.

This clonotype was seen a few times. The gene calls are TRBV6-5 and TRBJ2-5; no reliable D call. Germline assignment: CDR1 MNHEY and CDR2 SVGAGI. With 0 bases removed from V and 0 bases from J, the gap between germline ends came to 8 bases. The CDR3 is 15 residues long. The CDR3 bases are TGTGCCAGCAGTTACTCCGACCAGTACCAAGAGACCCAGTACTTC. Protein: CASSYSDQYQETQYF.

The chain carries TRBV9 and TRBJ2-4; D possibly corresponds to TRBD2 (6 bases). In germline, CDR1 is SGDLS, CDR2 YYNGEE. The length of the CDR3 is 16 residues. Trimming removed 3 bases at V and 6 bases at J, with 19 bases between. CDR3 nucleotide sequence: TGTGCCAGCAGCGCCTCCCTGATGGGGGGATTAAACATTCAGTACTTC. Translation gives CASSASLMGGLNIQYF.

This clonotype came up many times. The gene calls are TRBV28 and TRBJ2-7, with 8 bases identical to TRBD1. This CDR3 contains 14 residues. V trimming: 5 bases; J trimming: 4 bases; junction bases outside the gene matches: 7. The germline V gene encodes CDR1 MDHEN and CDR2 SYDVKM. CDR3 nucleotide sequence: TGTGCCAGCAGTCTCCTAGGACAGGGATACGAGCAGTACTTC. It translates to CASSLLGQGYEQYF.

This clonotype was counted a few times. The V and J genes are TRBV27 and TRBJ1-5; D perhaps matches TRBD1 (6 bases). The CDR3 runs to 13 residues. Trimming removed 4 bases at V and 4 bases at J, with 8 bases between. The germline V gene has CDR1 MNHEY and CDR2 SMNVEV (reference sequence). The chain's CDR3 is CASSSRGNQPQHF. The DNA for the CDR3 is TGTGCCAGCAGTTCCAGGGGTAATCAGCCCCAGCATTTT.

Concerning this clonotype: A much larger clone differs by one base, so this may be a read error. The chain recombines TRBV29-1 with TRBJ2-1; D perhaps matches TRBD2 (5 bases). Trimming cost V 3 bases and J 11 bases, with 14 bases left between them. This CDR3 is built from 12 residues. Germline CDR1 and CDR2: SQVTM and ANQGSEA. The chain's CDR3 is CSVEASLIKQFF. The CDR3 DNA sequence: TGCAGCGTTGAGGCTAGCCTGATTAAGCAGTTCTTC.